The next 27 T cell receptor beta chains were all read from a single sample in a study of chronic HIV infection and antiretroviral therapy. Each CDR3 protein gets one entry after TCRdb re-called the 5' RACE reads with MiXCR. This table holds roughly 39,000 distinct CDR3 sequences, 7% to 10% found once. Sequencing was done on a sample of peripheral blood. Every receptor here comes from an adult who had HIV and had not received antiretroviral therapy, or was an uninfected healthy control (not recorded which).

This clonotype was recorded at least ten times. The rearrangement uses TRBV6-6 and TRBJ2-7, with TRBD1 matching over 9 bases. Germline lookup yields CDR1 MNHNY and CDR2 SVGAGI (reference sequence). The CDR3 length is 15 residues. V lost 4 bases and J lost 9; bases outside the gene matches: 13. For the CDR3, the DNA is TGTGCCAGCAGTTTCGGCTCGACAGGGGGACAGGGGCAGTACTTC. Amino acid sequence: CASSFGSTGGQGQYF.

The rearrangement joins TRBV6-6 to TRBJ2-1; 9 bases line up with TRBD1. V lost 0 bases, J lost 5 bases, and 11 bases stayed unmatched. This CDR3 has 18 amino acids. Germline assignment: CDR1 MNHNY and CDR2 SVGAGI (reference sequence). The CDR3 region is CASSYSGPGTGRNNEQFF. CDR3 nucleotide sequence: TGTGCCAGCAGTTACTCTGGTCCCGGGACAGGGAGGAACAATGAGCAGTTCTTC.

This clonotype came up a few times. The chain joins TRBV7-2 to TRBJ2-5, with D unclear. Germline CDR1 reads SGHTA; CDR2 reads FQGNSA. The V and J ends lost 1 base and 9 bases respectively, with 12 bases between them. CDR3 size: 13 residues. CDR3 loop: CASSLDREDPQYF. In nucleotides, the CDR3 is TGTGCCAGCAGCTTAGATAGAGAGGACCCCCAGTACTTC.

This clonotype occurred a few times. The J gene is TRBJ2-3, the V gene TRBV7-6; D may be TRBD1 (6 bases). The CDR3 has 14 amino acids. V shed 0 bases and J shed 5 bases, with 9 bases lying between them. Germline V gene data show CDR1 as SGHVS and CDR2 as FNYEAQ. The CDR3 protein is CASSLADRKDTQYF. Written as DNA, the CDR3 is TGTGCCAGCAGCTTAGCGGACAGAAAAGATACGCAGTATTTT. The full variable domain, with the rest looked up from reference TRBV7-6 and TRBJ2-3, is GAGVSQSPRYKVTKRGQDVALRCDPISGHVSLYWYRQALGQGPEFLTYFNYEAQQDKSGLPNDRFSAERPEGSISTLTIQRTEQRDSAMYRCASSLADRKDTQYFGPGTRLTVL.

The genes are TRBV15 and TRBJ2-2; no definite D call. This CDR3 region has 13 residues. Germline CDR1 is LNHNV and CDR2 is YYDKDF (reference sequence). V was clipped by 5 bases and J by 7 bases, with 11 bases between them. The CDR3 DNA reads as TGTGCCACCAGCGTAAGGCGTCGCGGGGAGCTGTTTTTT. Its protein is CATSVRRRGELFF.

This clonotype was detected ten times or more. The chain uses TRBV28 and TRBJ2-7; TRBD2 agrees at 10 bases. The CDR3 contains 15 residues. After removal of 6 bases from V and 4 bases from J, the junction contained 9 bases not matched to a gene. Germline CDR1 and CDR2: MDHEN and SYDVKM. The CDR3 region is CASSLRTSGLYEQYF. In DNA, the CDR3 is TGTGCCAGCAGCCTTAGGACTAGCGGCCTGTACGAGCAGTACTTC.

As for this clonotype: A clone one base away is much larger, so this may be a read error. The chain is built from TRBV29-1 and TRBJ1-1; no clear D gene. The V gene's germline CDR1 is SQVTM and CDR2 ANQGSEA. The CDR3 is made up of 10 amino acids. Here the CDR3 reads CSVRRTETFF. CDR3 bases: TGCAGCGTTAGAAGAACTGAAACTTTCTTT.

The chain recombines TRBV28 with TRBJ1-2; 7 bases fit TRBD1. The CDR3 has 13 residues. The germline V gene has CDR1 MDHEN and CDR2 SYDVKM. V lost 6 bases and J lost 4; bases outside the gene matches: 5. The CDR3 loop is CASRRDSVYGYTF. The CDR3 nucleotides are TGTGCCAGCAGACGGGACAGTGTCTATGGCTACACCTTC.

V usage is TRBV6-5 and J usage is TRBJ2-3, with D possibly being TRBD2 (6 bases). The CDR3 runs to 13 residues. V gave up 5 bases and J gave up 4 bases, with 10 bases separating them. Germline CDR1 and CDR2: MNHEY and SVGAGI. CDR3 nucleotides: TGTGCCAGCAGTACCCCTAGCGCAGATACGCAGTATTTT. This encodes CASSTPSADTQYF.

At least ten counts were recorded for this clonotype. CDR3 protein: CASILIAGSTDTQYF. CDR3 bases: TGTGCCAGCATCCTGATAGCGGGTAGCACAGATACGCAGTATTTT. The J gene is TRBJ2-3, the V gene TRBV6-1, with 7 bases that match TRBD2. The length of the CDR3 is 15 residues. Trimming took 7 bases from V and 0 from J; bases not matched to a gene: 7. Germline V gives CDR1 MNHNS, CDR2 SASEGT.

The chain uses TRBV7-9 and TRBJ2-1, with a possible D match to TRBD2 (5 bases). Germline V gene lookup returns CDR1 SEHNR and CDR2 FQNEAQ (reference sequence). The ends were cut back, 0 bases at V and 7 bases at J, with 10 bases in the middle. The length of the CDR3 is 14 residues. CDR3 nucleotides: TGTGCCAGCAGCTTAGCGTTAGCGCAGAATGAGCAGTTCTTC. Translating gives CASSLALAQNEQFF.

There are a few counts of this clonotype. This rearrangement joins TRBV28 to TRBJ1-5; no reliable D call. The CDR3 sequence is 13 residues long. The ends were cut back, 4 bases at V and 5 bases at J, with 9 bases in the middle. Looked up from germline, CDR1 is MDHEN and CDR2 is SYDVKM. In DNA, the CDR3 is TGTGCCAGCAGTTCGATTCGAGATCAGCCCCAGCATTTT. This gives the protein CASSSIRDQPQHF.

The rearrangement joins TRBV6-6 to TRBJ1-1; tentative D call: TRBD1 (5 bases). V dropped 6 bases and J dropped 1 base, with 15 bases sitting between them. CDR1 and CDR2 from the germline V gene are MNHNY and SVGAGI (reference sequence). This CDR3 comprises 15 residues. CDR3 in DNA: TGTGCCAGCAGCCCCTTCCCAGGGACGAACACTGAAGCTTTCTTT. Protein: CASSPFPGTNTEAFF.

Ten or more counts support this clonotype. V is TRBV7-2 and J is TRBJ2-7; no reliable D call. Trimming shortened V by 3 bases and J by 1 base, and 10 bases separated the two germline ends. Germline values: CDR1 SGHTA, CDR2 FQGNSA. The CDR3 totals 14 residues. CDR3 DNA sequence: TGTGCCAGCAGCTTGACGGTAGCTTCCTACGAGCAGTACTTC. It is translated as CASSLTVASYEQYF.

The chain is built from TRBV7-9 and TRBJ1-3, with D perhaps TRBD1 (5 bases). Deletions cut 3 bases from V and 2 bases from J, with 8 bases between. CDR1 is SEHNR, CDR2 FQNEAQ, per germline (reference sequence). The CDR3 covers 14 residues. DNA of the CDR3: TGTGCCAGCAGCTTTGTGGGGGCTGGAAACACCATATATTTT. This codes for CASSFVGAGNTIYF.

This clonotype has only a few counts. V gene TRBV7-9 combines with J gene TRBJ1-1; D gene uncertain. V shed 1 base and J shed 5 bases, with 8 bases lying between them. CDR3 size: 13 residues. CDR1 and CDR2 from the germline V gene are SEHNR and FQNEAQ (reference sequence). Here the CDR3 reads CASSLDVGTEAFF. As DNA, the CDR3 is TGTGCCAGCAGCTTAGATGTGGGTACTGAAGCTTTCTTT.

This clonotype was counted a few times. The chain recombines TRBV7-2 with TRBJ1-1; no definite D call. The CDR3 length is 14 residues. V was trimmed by 2 bases and J by 2 bases, leaving 9 bases between them. Germline V gene data show CDR1 as SGHTA and CDR2 as FQGNSA. CDR3 nucleotides: TGTGCCAGCAGCTTATCGACGGCTAACACTGAAGCTTTCTTT. The encoded protein is CASSLSTANTEAFF.

This clonotype was found many times. The chain combines TRBV27 with TRBJ2-3, with unresolved D. The CDR3 runs 12 residues. Trimming cost V 5 bases and J 2 bases, with 5 bases left between them. CDR1 is MNHEY, CDR2 SMNVEV, per germline (reference sequence). The CDR3: CASSSYTDTQYF. The CDR3 DNA is TGTGCCAGCAGTAGCTACACAGATACGCAGTATTTT.

This clonotype was seen repeatedly, ten times or more. The rearrangement uses TRBV5-4 and TRBJ2-3; D possibly corresponds to TRBD2 (6 bases). Trimming pared 0 bases from V and 10 bases from J, leaving 15 bases between. CDR1 is SGHNT and CDR2 is YYREEE in the germline V gene (reference sequence). The CDR3 has 14 amino acids. The CDR3 DNA reads TGTGCCAGCAGCTTGGGGGACCCCGGGAGTCCGCAGTATTTT. This translates into CASSLGDPGSPQYF.

This clonotype was found a few times. The V and J genes are TRBV20-1 and TRBJ1-4; a possible D gene is TRBD1 (6 bases). The CDR3 spans 15 residues. V gave up 0 bases and J gave up 10 bases, with 18 bases separating them. Germline CDR1 DFQATT, CDR2 SNEGSKA (reference sequence). This CDR3 reads CSARDPGAEEGKLFF. The CDR3 DNA reads as TGCAGTGCTAGAGACCCGGGGGCGGAGGAGGGAAAACTGTTTTTT.

Details on this clonotype: Its ends do not fully match the called genes, so a read error is possible. The chain is built from TRBV29-1 and TRBJ1-3; 9 bases agree with TRBD1. CDR3 length equals 14 residues. Germline V CDR1 and CDR2: SQVTM, ANQGSEA. The chain's CDR3 is CSVRTGGSGNTVYF. CDR3 nucleotides: TGCAGCGTGAGAACAGGGGGCTCTGGAAACACCGTATATTTT.

This clonotype was counted only a few times. The rearrangement uses TRBV28 and TRBJ2-1, with D possibly matching TRBD2 (5 bases). The CDR3 loop spans 11 amino acids. The V and J ends lost 3 bases and 10 bases respectively, with 7 bases between them. Germline assignment: CDR1 MDHEN and CDR2 SYDVKM. CDR3 DNA sequence: TGTGCCAGCAGTTTGCGCGGGGAGCAGTTCTTC. Its translation: CASSLRGEQFF. The whole variable domain, filled in from reference TRBV28 and TRBJ2-1, reads DVKVTQSSRYLVKRTGEKVFLECVQDMDHENMFWYRQDPGLGLRLIYFSYDVKMKEKGDIPEGYSVSREKKERFSLILESASTNQTSMYLCASSLRGEQFFGPGTRLTVL.

Notes on this clonotype: A much more abundant neighbour one base away suggests this may be a read error. V gene TRBV2 combines with J gene TRBJ2-7; no reliable D call. This CDR3 is built from 16 residues. Germline CDR1 and CDR2: SNHLY and FYNNEI. The CDR3 coding sequence is TGTGCCCGCAGTGAATACGTGATCCTGAATTCCTACGAGCAGTACTTC. It specifies CARSEYVILNSYEQYF.

Details on this clonotype: One end of the junction is discordant with germline, which a read error may explain. The chain recombines TRBV29-1 with TRBJ1-1; possibly TRBD1 for D (6 bases). The CDR3 loop spans 13 amino acids. The germline V gene has CDR1 SQVTM and CDR2 ANQGSEA. The CDR3 is CSVDRGSNTETFF. In nucleotides, the CDR3 is TGCAGCGTTGACAGGGGCTCTAACACTGAAACTTTCTTT.

There are many counts of this clonotype. The J gene is TRBJ1-1, the V gene TRBV27, with D hard to call. There are 14 residues in the CDR3. Germline CDR1 and CDR2: MNHEY and SMNVEV (reference sequence). The V and J ends lost 6 bases and 2 bases respectively, with 13 bases between them. CDR3 coding DNA: TGTGCCAGCAGCCCTAATAGGATAAACACTGAAGCTTTCTTT. It translates to CASSPNRINTEAFF.

This clonotype was seen repeatedly, ten times or more. The rearrangement links TRBV28 to TRBJ1-5; the match to TRBD1 covers 7 bases. V was clipped by 3 bases and J by 4 bases; unmatched bases: 6. The CDR3 length is 15 residues. The V gene's germline CDR1 is MDHEN and CDR2 SYDVKM. As DNA, the CDR3 is TGTGCCAGCAGTTTTCAACAGGGGACGAATCAGCCCCAGCATTTT. Amino acids: CASSFQQGTNQPQHF.

This clonotype has at least ten counts. This sequence joins TRBV5-1 and TRBJ2-5; tentatively, D is TRBD1 (5 bases). Deletions cut 2 bases from V and 0 bases from J, with 11 bases between. This CDR3 has 15 residues. CDR1 is SGHRS, CDR2 YFSETQ, per germline. The CDR3: CASSFQGKYQETQYF. The CDR3 DNA is TGCGCCAGCAGCTTCCAGGGAAAGTACCAAGAGACCCAGTACTTC.